The sequence of this T cell receptor beta chain was determined in a study of blood T cell repertoires in COVID-19. Study-wide background: Italy, Spain and the United States were the sources of the convalescent and acute COVID-19 samples.

All enrollees were about 18 to 89 years old and from approximately 24 US areas. Cohort assignment relied on participant-reported clinical history. J was trimmed by 4 bases and V by 0 bases; bases with no gene match: 6. CDR3 size: 15 residues. Looked up from germline, CDR1 is SGHNT and CDR2 is YYREEE (reference sequence). The repertoire was sequenced with immunoSEQ multiplex PCR; TCRdb's copy has only in-frame clones and lacks some. This sample carries some 170,000 clones, 87% of them seen once, and the ten largest clones take 0.95% to 1.5%. The specimen was PBMCs or T cells enriched from blood (not recorded which). This clonotype was sampled from a human donor with acute COVID-19. The donor label of this sample is uncertain. J is TRBJ1-2 and V is TRBV5-4; 7 bases are a match to TRBD1. DNA for the CDR3: TGTGCCAGCAGCTTGGGACAGGGTACCCTCTATGGCTACACCTTC. Translating it yields CASSLGQGTLYGYTF.